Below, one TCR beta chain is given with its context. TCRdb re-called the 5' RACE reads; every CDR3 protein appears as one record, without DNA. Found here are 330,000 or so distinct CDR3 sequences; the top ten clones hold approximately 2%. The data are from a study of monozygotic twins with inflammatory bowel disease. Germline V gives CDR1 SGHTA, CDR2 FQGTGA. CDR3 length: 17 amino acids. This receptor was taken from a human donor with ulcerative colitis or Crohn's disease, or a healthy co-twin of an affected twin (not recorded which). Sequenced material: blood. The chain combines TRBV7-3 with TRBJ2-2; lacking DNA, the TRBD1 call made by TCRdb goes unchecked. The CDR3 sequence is CASSLNSRGMDTGELFF. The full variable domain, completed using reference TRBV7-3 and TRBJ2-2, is GAGVSQTPSNKVTEKGKYVELRCDPISGHTALYWYRQSLGQGPEFLIYFQGTGAADDSGLPNDRFFAVRPEGSVSTLKIQRTERGDSAVYLCASSLNSRGMDTGELFFGEGSRLTVL.